This T cell receptor beta chain is from a study of vaccination effects on CD4 cells after COVID-19 (dated by TCRdb to between 2021 and 2024). About the full investigation: Each participant got two doses of an mRNA SARS-CoV-2 vaccine, either BNT162b2 or mRNA-1273. SARS-CoV-2 spike-specific CD4+ TCR repertoires were compared before and after mRNA vaccination in COVID-19 convalescent patients and in infection-naive vaccine recipients. The full study included around nine COVID-19 convalescent patients and several SARS-CoV-2-naive healthy vaccine recipients. Cultures from other donors in the study were sequenced with the Oncomine TCR Beta short-read assay on an Illumina iSeq 100. Findings and caveats that apply to the study as a whole: At late post-vaccination timepoints, both infection-induced and vaccine-induced clones showed marked clonal contraction, consistent with waning T cell responses. Limitations of the study were the small number of convalescent patients and the absence of early post-infection timepoints. In healthy vaccine recipients, vaccine-induced clones were almost all SARS-CoV-2 mono-reactive, with only 1 of 255 being cross-reactive with common cold coronaviruses.

Here V drops 4 bases and J drops 1 base, and the junction holds 10 bases not matched to any gene. CDR1 and CDR2 are read off the germline V gene as KGHDR and SFDVKD. From the cysteine through the phenylalanine, the CDR3 covers 19 amino acids. The DNA shown is the 57-base CDR3, in frame from base 1. In the ViraFEST assay, PBMC were stimulated with viral peptide pools, and TCR sequencing was then used to find antigen-specific CD4+ T cell clonotypes based on their expansion. After around 10 days of culture, CD4+ T cells were isolated with the EasySep CD4+ T cell isolation kit. The absence of prior SARS-CoV-2 infection in healthy vaccine recipients was confirmed by negative nucleocapsid antibodies before and after vaccination. Approximately 2 million PBMC per well were cultured with about 10 ug/ml peptides in IMDM containing roughly 5% human AB serum, approximately 9.1 IU/ml IL-2 and gentamicin. On days 3 and 7, half of the culture medium was replaced with fresh IL-2-containing medium. Each peptide stimulation condition was cultured in triplicate wells unless otherwise noted. PBMC were separated from whole blood using Ficoll-Paque Plus gradient centrifugation and were then either cryopreserved at -140C or used fresh. The overlapping peptide pools covered the spike proteins of SARS-CoV-2 as well as those of the common cold coronaviruses HCoV-NL63, HCoV-OC43 and HCoV-229E. Genomic DNA was extracted from cultured CD4+ T cells with the QIAamp micro DNA kit.

The receptor library was made with the immunoSEQ multiplex PCR assay. DNA from the cultured, isolated CD4+ T cells was subjected to TCR beta CDR3 sequencing. The authors' analysis ran thus. Non-productive TCR sequences were removed, reads were trimmed to the CDR3 region, and CDR3s of at least 7 amino acids were retained. The MANAFEST web app was used to identify antigen-specific clonotypes by comparing expansion in peptide wells with expansion in reference cultures. To count as positive, a clone had to show expansion at FDR<0.05 compared with the reference and with all other wells, an odds ratio above 5, and a frequency above 0.1% in two replicate wells. Clonotypes significantly expanded in SARS-CoV-2 spike wells and in at least one common cold coronavirus spike condition were defined as cross-reactive. CDR3 similarity was assessed by Levenshtein distance using the stringdist R package, and unrooted trees were constructed with ape in R 3.6.1. In TCRdb, the immuneACCESS table is reduced to in-frame sequences with V and J assigned. These tables do not hold every clone; where another copy was compared, an unresolved V gene accounts for under half, and the others remain unexplained. Clone size and V and J calls were adopted from that table, with D and trimming inferred from the DNA. Recorded for this sample are fewer than 65,000 clones; approximately 75% of them occurred a single time. 3.5% to 4.5% of the sample belongs to the ten largest clones.

Remarks on this clone: Its antigen is currently not known. There are no base qualities to consult, and no much larger clone falls within one base.

This sequence uses TRBV24-1 and TRBJ2-3; 13 central nucleotides agree with TRBD2. Sequencing was performed on CD4+ T cells from PBMCs cultured with HCoV-OC43 spike peptides, taken before COVID-19 vaccination. The sample's cell subset or site, from its label and the paper: HCoV-OC43 spike overlapping peptide pool stimulation. The TCR was taken from a human donor who received a COVID-19 vaccine. The DNA reads TGTGCCACCAGTGACCCCGGGACTAGCGGGGAGTATGGCACAGATACGCAGTATTTT. This encodes CATSDPGTSGEYGTDTQYF.